The 2 T cell receptor beta chains below all came from one sample that was sequenced in a study of blood T cell repertoires in COVID-19 (dated by TCRdb to the early 2020s). Libraries were built with the immunoSEQ multiplex PCR assay. In its TCRdb copy, this immuneACCESS table keeps in-frame sequences only and misses some clones. Where compared with another copy, unresolved V genes explain less than half of these, and the others have no known cause. In this sample the table shows under 300,000 clones, about nine tenths of which occur a single time. Of the sample, about 16% falls within the top ten clones. The sequenced sample consisted of PBMCs or T cells enriched from blood (not recorded which). These TCRs come from a man younger than 35 who had recovered from COVID-19.

This clone has only one observation. The CDR3 DNA reads TGTGCCAGCACCCTAGCGGGGGGGCTCTTTGAGCAGTTCTTC. This sequence encodes CASTLAGGLFEQFF. The chain recombines TRBV7-9 with TRBJ2-1, with 12 bases identical to TRBD2. The CDR3 totals 14 residues. V shed 7 bases, J shed 9 bases, and the junction held 7 bases outside the gene matches. Per the germline V gene, CDR1 is SEHNR and CDR2 is FQNEAQ (reference sequence). Using reference TRBV7-9 and TRBJ2-1 for the parts outside the CDR3, the full variable domain is DTGVSQNPRHKITKRGQNVTFRCDPISEHNRLYWYRQTLGQGPEFLTYFQNEAQLEKSRLLSDRFSAERPKGSFSTLEIQRTEQGDSAMYLCASTLAGGLFEQFFGPGTRLTVL.

This clone has a count of ten or more. The rearrangement uses TRBV28 and TRBJ1-1, with D perhaps TRBD1 (5 bases). In germline, CDR1 is MDHEN, CDR2 SYDVKM. The CDR3 is 14 residues long. Trimming removed 4 bases at V and 8 bases at J, with 17 bases between. As DNA, the CDR3 is TGTGCCAGCAGTTGGGGGATCAGGGAGGGGGAAGCTTTCTTT. Amino acid sequence: CASSWGIREGEAFF.